This TCR beta chain originates from a study of PD-L1 blockade in urothelial cancer. Whole-study context: The patients' atezolizumab therapy, 1,200 mg intravenously every 3 weeks, started at some point between 2014 and 2015.

Germline values: CDR1 KGHSH, CDR2 LQKENI. The V segment lost 3 bases and the J segment 12 bases; nucleotides outside the gene matches: 11. There are 16 residues in the CDR3. Some clones are missing from TCRdb's copy, which holds only in-frame ones; the method was immunoSEQ multiplex PCR. Here the sample spans approximately 39,000 clones, 85% being singletons. The time point here: pretreatment peripheral blood. The sequence was obtained from an elderly man with urothelial cancer. Source: PBMCs, taken around atezolizumab (anti-PD-L1) treatment. The chain links TRBV18 to TRBJ2-1; 13 nucleotides match TRBD2. In DNA form, the CDR3 reads TGTGCCAGCTCACCCGGACTAGCGGGAGTTGGGGGGGGGCAGTTCTTC. Residues: CASSPGLAGVGGGQFF.